This TCR beta chain was retrieved from a study of blood T cell repertoires in COVID-19. For recovered donors of Cohort 3, there were two negative PCRs, clearance, or symptom resolution. Using immunoSEQ multiplex PCR, the repertoire was profiled, and TCRdb retains in-frame clones only, with some absent. The sample holds about 280,000 clones; around 84% are singletons and the top ten take roughly 2.6%. This clone was recorded once. This receptor was taken from a woman in her forties or fifties who had recovered from COVID-19. The sample taken for sequencing was PBMCs or T cells enriched from blood (not recorded which).

CDR3 residues: CASSPISSGRPNEQFF. CDR3 nucleotides: TGTGCCAGCTCACCAATAAGCAGCGGGAGACCCAATGAGCAGTTCTTC. This sequence joins TRBV18 and TRBJ2-1; 8 bases are a match to TRBD2. The CDR3 runs to 16 residues. The V and J ends lost 2 bases and 6 bases, in that order; junction bases with no gene match: 9. Germline V gives CDR1 KGHSH, CDR2 LQKENI. The variable domain in full, with the rest retrieved from reference TRBV18 and TRBJ2-1, is NAGVMQNPRHLVRRRGQEARLRCSPMKGHSHVYWYRQLPEEGLKFMVYLQKENIIDESGMPKERFSAEFPKEGPSILRIQQVVRGDSAAYFCASSPISSGRPNEQFFGPGTRLTVL.